A single sample gave rise to the 2 T cell receptor beta chains below, sequenced in a study of technical replicates of blood from a handful of donors. Here immunoSEQ multiplex PCR was the method, and the copy in TCRdb shows in-frame clones only, minus some. The sample yields approximately 79,000 clones, about 96% seen once. Material for sequencing was T cells isolated from PBMCs. The receptors shown here come from a human donor in good health.

The chain recombines TRBV5-6 with TRBJ2-4; no reliable D call. V lost 3 bases and J lost 0, with 10 bases in between. The length of the CDR3 is 15 residues. Germline V gene data show CDR1 as SGHDT and CDR2 as YYEEEE. CDR3 protein: CASSSRDIAKNIQYF. CDR3 nucleotide sequence: TGTGCCAGCAGCTCGAGAGATATAGCCAAAAACATTCAGTACTTC.

The DNA of the CDR3 is TGTGCCAGCAGGAAAGGGGAACAGCCACAGCAAGCTTTCTTT. It is translated as CASRKGEQPQQAFF. This sequence joins TRBV14 and TRBJ1-1, with a possible D match to TRBD1 (5 bases). Trimming stripped 6 bases from V and 9 bases from J, with 20 bases between. The CDR3 runs 14 residues. The germline V gene encodes CDR1 SGHDN and CDR2 FVKESK.